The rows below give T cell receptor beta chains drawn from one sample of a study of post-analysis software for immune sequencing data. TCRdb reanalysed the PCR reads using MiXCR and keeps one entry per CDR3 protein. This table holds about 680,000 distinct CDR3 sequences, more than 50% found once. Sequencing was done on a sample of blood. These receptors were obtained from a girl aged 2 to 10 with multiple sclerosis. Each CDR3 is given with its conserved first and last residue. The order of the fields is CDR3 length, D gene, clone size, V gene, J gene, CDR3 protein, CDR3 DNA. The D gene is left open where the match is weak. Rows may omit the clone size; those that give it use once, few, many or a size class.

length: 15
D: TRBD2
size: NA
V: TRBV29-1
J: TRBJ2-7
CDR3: CSVKGTSGSTYEQYF
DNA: TGCAGCGTTAAGGGGACTAGCGGGAGCACCTACGAGCAGTACTTC

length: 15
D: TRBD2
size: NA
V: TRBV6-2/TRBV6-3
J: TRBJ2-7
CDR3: CASSYSSSGNYEQYF
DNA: TGTGCCAGCAGTTACTCATCTAGCGGGAACTACGAGCAGTACTTC

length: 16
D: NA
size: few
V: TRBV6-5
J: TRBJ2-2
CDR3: CASSYSIDRGTGELFF
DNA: TGTGCCAGCAGTTATTCGATCGATAGGGGCACCGGGGAGCTGTTTTTT

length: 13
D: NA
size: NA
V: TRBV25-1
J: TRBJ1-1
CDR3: CASSRGVNPEAFF
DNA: TGTGCCAGCAGTCGGGGGGTTAACCCTGAAGCTTTCTTT

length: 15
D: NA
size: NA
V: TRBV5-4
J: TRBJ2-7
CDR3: CASSLGPLPGYEQYF
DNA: TGTGCCAGCAGCTTAGGCCCTCTCCCCGGCTACGAGCAGTACTTC

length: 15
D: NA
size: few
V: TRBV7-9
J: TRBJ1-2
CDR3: CASSLALAVDYGYTF
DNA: TGTGCCAGCAGCTTAGCGCTAGCGGTTGACTATGGCTACACCTTC

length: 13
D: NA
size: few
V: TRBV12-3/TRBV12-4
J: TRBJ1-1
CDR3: CASSLDGRGEAFF
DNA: TGTGCCAGCAGTTTAGACGGGAGGGGTGAAGCTTTCTTT

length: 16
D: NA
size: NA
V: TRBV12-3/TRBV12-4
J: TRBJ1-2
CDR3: CASRQGTFGNSNGYTF
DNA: TGTGCCAGCAGACAAGGGACATTCGGAAACTCGAATGGCTACACCTTC

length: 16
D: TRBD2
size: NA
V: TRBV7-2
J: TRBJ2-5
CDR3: CASSLLAGGTQETQYF
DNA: TGTGCCAGCAGCTTGTTAGCGGGGGGGACCCAAGAGACCCAGTACTTC

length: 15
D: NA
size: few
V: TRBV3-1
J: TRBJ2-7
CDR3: CASTQGQPGAYEQYF
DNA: TGTGCCAGCACCCAGGGACAGCCGGGGGCCTACGAGCAGTACTTC

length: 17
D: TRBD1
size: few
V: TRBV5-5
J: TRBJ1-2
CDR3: CASSLSLLWGTDYGYTF
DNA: TGTGCCAGCAGCTTGTCCTTACTTTGGGGGACAGACTATGGCTACACCTTC

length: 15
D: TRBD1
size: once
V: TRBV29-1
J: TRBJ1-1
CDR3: CSVERGTGGNTEAFF
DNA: TGCAGCGTTGAAAGGGGGACAGGGGGTAACACTGAAGCTTTCTTT

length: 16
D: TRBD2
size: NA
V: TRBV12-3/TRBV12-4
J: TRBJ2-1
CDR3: CASSYTSGRGGNEQFF
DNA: TGTGCCAGCAGTTATACTAGCGGGAGAGGGGGGAATGAGCAGTTCTTC

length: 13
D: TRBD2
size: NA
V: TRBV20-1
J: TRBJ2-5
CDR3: CSASLRGGGTQYF
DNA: TGCAGTGCTAGCCTCCGGGGGGGAGGGACCCAGTACTTC

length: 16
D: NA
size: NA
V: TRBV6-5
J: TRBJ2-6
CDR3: CASSYLPNSGANVLTF
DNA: TGTGCCAGCAGTTACCTGCCCAACTCTGGGGCCAACGTCCTGACTTTC

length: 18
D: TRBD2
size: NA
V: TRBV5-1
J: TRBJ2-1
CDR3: CASSLPSGRPTAYNEQFF
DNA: TGCGCCAGCAGCTTGCCTAGCGGGAGGCCTACTGCCTACAATGAGCAGTTCTTC

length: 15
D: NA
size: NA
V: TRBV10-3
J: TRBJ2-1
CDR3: CAISETGTANNEQFF
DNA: TGTGCCATCAGTGAGACCGGGACGGCCAACAATGAGCAGTTCTTC

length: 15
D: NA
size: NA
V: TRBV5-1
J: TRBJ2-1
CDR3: CASSLAWGLGNEQFF
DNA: TGCGCCAGCAGCTTGGCCTGGGGTTTGGGGAATGAGCAGTTCTTC

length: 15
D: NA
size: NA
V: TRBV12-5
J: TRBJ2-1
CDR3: CASGFLARGHNEQFF
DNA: TGTGCTAGTGGTTTCCTCGCCCGGGGCCACAATGAGCAGTTCTTC

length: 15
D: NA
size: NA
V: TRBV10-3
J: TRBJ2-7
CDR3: CAISYDGTHTYEQYF
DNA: TGTGCCATCAGTTACGACGGGACTCATACCTACGAGCAGTACTTC

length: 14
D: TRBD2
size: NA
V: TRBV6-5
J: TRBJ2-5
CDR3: CASSPGRAYIEQYF
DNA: TGTGCCAGCAGTCCCGGGAGGGCGTATATTGAGCAGTACTTC

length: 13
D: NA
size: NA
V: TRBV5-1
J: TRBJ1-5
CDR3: CASSLRPNQPQHF
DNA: TGCGCCAGCAGCTTGCGGCCCAACCAGCCCCAGCATTTT

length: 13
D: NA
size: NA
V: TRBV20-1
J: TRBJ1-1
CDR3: CSARGDTRTEAFF
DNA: TGCAGTGCTAGAGGGGACACCCGCACTGAAGCTTTCTTT

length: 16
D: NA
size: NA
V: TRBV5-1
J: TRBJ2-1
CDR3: CASTPEPVTSRDEQFF
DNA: TGCGCCAGCACTCCGGAGCCGGTCACTAGTAGGGATGAGCAGTTCTTC

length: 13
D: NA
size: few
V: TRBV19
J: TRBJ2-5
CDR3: CASSITRSETQYF
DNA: TGTGCCAGTAGTATTACTAGATCGGAGACCCAGTACTTC

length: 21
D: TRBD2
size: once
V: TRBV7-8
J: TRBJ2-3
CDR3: CASSFYMASGSQVALTGTQYF
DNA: TGTGCCAGCAGCTTTTATATGGCTAGCGGGAGTCAAGTGGCCCTCACAGGTACGCAGTATTTT

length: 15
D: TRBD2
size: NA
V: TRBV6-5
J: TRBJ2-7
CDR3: CASSYRAGGGGEQYF
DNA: TGTGCCAGCAGTTACAGGGCGGGGGGCGGAGGCGAGCAGTACTTC

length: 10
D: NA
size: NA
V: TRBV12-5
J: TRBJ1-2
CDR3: CASRENGYTF
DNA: TGTGCTAGTCGGGAAAATGGCTACACCTTC

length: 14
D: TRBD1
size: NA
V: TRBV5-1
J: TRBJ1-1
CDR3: CASSLGTAYTEAFF
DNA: TGCGCCAGCAGCTTAGGGACAGCGTACACTGAAGCTTTCTTT

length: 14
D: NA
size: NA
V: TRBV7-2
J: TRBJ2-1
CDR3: CASSLQDSQETQFF
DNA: TGTGCCAGCAGCTTACAGGACTCGCAAGAGACCCAGTTCTTC

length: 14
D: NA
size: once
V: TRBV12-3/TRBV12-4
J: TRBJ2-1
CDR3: CASIQGSSYNEQFF
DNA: TGTGCCAGCATCCAGGGTAGCTCCTACAATGAGCAGTTCTTC

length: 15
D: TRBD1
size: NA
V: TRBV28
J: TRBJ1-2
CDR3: CASSLSLDRGYGYTF
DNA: TGTGCCAGCAGTTTATCCTTAGACAGGGGCTATGGCTACACCTTC

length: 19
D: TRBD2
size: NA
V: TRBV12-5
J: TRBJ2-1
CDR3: CASGPTMGLAGGLTSEQFF
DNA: TGTGCTAGTGGCCCTACTATGGGGCTAGCGGGAGGGCTTACGAGTGAGCAGTTCTTC

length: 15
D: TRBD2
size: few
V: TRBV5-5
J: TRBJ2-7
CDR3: CASSLSASGTYEQYF
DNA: TGTGCCAGCAGCTTGAGCGCTAGCGGCACCTACGAGCAGTACTTC

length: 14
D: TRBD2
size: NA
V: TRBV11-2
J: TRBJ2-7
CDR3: CASSSRLAGYEQYF
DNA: TGTGCCAGCAGCTCCCGACTAGCGGGATACGAGCAGTACTTC

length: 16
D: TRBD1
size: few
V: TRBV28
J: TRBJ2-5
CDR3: CASSSGTGDGEETQYF
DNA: TGTGCCAGCAGTTCCGGGACAGGGGACGGAGAAGAGACCCAGTACTTC

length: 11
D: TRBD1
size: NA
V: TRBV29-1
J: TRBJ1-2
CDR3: CSVDRDNGYTF
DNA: TGCAGCGTAGACAGGGATAATGGCTACACCTTC